This T cell receptor (beta chain) was captured in a study of cytotoxic CD8 clonotypes in ibrutinib-treated CLL. On the study more broadly: The average sample held roughly 250,000 productive templates and 91,000 or so productive rearrangements.

The V end lost 7 bases, the J end lost 2 bases, and 12 bases lay between the germline ends. Germline V gives CDR1 SGHRS, CDR2 YFSETQ. CDR3 length: 14 residues. Regarding the study as a whole: Public clonotypes (which were uncommon) either contracted or remained stable on treatment. Sampling times differed between sustained-remission and progressing patients. Circulating CD8+ T-cell counts were tracked by baseline clonality, which exceeded that of age-matched healthy donors.

Assay used: immunoSEQ multiplex PCR; TCRdb lists only in-frame clones, some missing. Of approximately 84,000 clones in the sample, roughly 86% are singletons; the top ten hold about 5.6%. Comment on this clone: Its target is not known.

This chain links TRBV5-1 with TRBJ2-2, with a possible D match to TRBD2 (5 bases). The TCR was taken from a human donor with chronic lymphocytic leukemia. This sample comprised PBMCs, obtained before ibrutinib treatment. CDR3 nucleotide sequence: TGCGCCAGCTCATTAGCGACTAACACCGGGGAGCTGTTTTTT. Its translation: CASSLATNTGELFF.